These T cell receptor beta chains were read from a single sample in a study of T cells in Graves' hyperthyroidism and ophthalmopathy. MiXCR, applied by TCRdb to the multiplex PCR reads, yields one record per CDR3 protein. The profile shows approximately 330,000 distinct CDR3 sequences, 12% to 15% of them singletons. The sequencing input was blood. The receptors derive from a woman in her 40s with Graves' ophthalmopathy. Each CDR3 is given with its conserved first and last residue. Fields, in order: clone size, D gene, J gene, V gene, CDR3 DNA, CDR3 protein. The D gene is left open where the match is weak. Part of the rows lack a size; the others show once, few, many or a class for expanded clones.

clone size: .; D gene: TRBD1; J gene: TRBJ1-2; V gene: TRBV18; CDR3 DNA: TGTGCCAGCTCACCAGACCGGACAGGGGCAAACTATGGCTACACCTTC; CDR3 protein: CASSPDRTGANYGYTF
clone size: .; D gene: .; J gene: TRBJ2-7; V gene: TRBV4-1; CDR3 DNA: TGCGCCAGCAGCCAAGAAGTATCAGGGACGGCCTACGAGCAGTACTTC; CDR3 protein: CASSQEVSGTAYEQYF
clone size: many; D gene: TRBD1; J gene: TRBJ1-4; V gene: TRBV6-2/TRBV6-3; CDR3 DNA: TGTGCCAGCAGTTGGATCAAGGGGGCAGCACTTGCAACTAATGAAAAACTGTTTTTT; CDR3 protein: CASSWIKGAALATNEKLFF
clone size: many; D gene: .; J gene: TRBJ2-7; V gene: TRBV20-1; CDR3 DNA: TGCAGTGCCTCTCCCGACCGTTACGAGCAGTACTTC; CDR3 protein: CSASPDRYEQYF
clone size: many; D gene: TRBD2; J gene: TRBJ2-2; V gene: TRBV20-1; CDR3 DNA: TGCAGTGCTAGTGTGGCGGGAGTAGAGACCGGGGAGCTGTTTTTT; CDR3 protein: CSASVAGVETGELFF
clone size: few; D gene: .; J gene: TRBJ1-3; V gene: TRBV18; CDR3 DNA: TGTGCCAGCTCACCATTCACCTGGACTGCTGGAAACACCATATATTTT; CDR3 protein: CASSPFTWTAGNTIYF
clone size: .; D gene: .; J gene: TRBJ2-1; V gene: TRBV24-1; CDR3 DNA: TGTGCCACCAGTGGTTTCTCCCGGGACCAGATCTACAATGAGCAGTTCTTC; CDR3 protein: CATSGFSRDQIYNEQFF
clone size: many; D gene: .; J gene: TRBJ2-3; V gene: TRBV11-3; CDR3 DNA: TGTGCCAGCAGCTTAGGCGGCCCCCCCGAGGATACGCAGTATTTT; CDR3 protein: CASSLGGPPEDTQYF
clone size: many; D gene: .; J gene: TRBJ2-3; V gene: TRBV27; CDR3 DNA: TGTGCCAGCAGTTGGGGACTTGGTGGAGATACGCAGTATTTT; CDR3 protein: CASSWGLGGDTQYF
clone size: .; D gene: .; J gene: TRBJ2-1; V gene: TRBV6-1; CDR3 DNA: TGTGCCAGCAGGATGGCCCCGGGCAGGAATGAGCAGTTCTTC; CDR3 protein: CASRMAPGRNEQFF
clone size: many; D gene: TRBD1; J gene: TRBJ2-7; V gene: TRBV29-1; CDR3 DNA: TGCAGCATAGGACAGGGACCCTACGAGCAGTACTTC; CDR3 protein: CSIGQGPYEQYF
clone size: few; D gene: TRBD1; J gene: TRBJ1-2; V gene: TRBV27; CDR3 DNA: TGTGCCAGCAGTGGACAGGGGGCTCTTTCTGGCTACACCTTC; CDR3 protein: CASSGQGALSGYTF
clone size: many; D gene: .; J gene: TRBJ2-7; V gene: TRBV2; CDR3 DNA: TGTGCCAGCTGGGTAACAGGGCTCGGCTCCTACGAGCAGTACTTC; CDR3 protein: CASWVTGLGSYEQYF
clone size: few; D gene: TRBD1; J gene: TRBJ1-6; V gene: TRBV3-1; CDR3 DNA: TGTGCCAGCAGGGGATCGGGACAGTATAATTCACCCCTCCACTTT; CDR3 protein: CASRGSGQYNSPLHF
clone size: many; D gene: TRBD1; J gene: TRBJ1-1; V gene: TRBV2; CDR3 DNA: TGTGCCAGCACTCGAAAGGGACAGGGGGGAACTGAAGCTTTCTTT; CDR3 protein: CASTRKGQGGTEAFF
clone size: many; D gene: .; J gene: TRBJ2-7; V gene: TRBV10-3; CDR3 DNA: TGTGCCATCAGTGAGCCGGATAGCGCCCCTACCGAGCAGTACTTC; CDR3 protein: CAISEPDSAPTEQYF
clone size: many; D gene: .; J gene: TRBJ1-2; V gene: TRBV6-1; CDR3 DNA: TGTGCCAGCAGTCTGGGCGGGGGAACGGGTGGCTACACCTTC; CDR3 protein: CASSLGGGTGGYTF
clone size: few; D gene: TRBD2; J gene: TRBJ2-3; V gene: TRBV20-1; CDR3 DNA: TGCAGTGCTAGAGAGGTTTCGGCGGGAGAGTGGGAAGATACGCAGTATTTT; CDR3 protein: CSAREVSAGEWEDTQYF
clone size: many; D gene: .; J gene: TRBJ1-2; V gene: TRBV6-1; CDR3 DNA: TGTGCCAGCAGTGGGACGGGGGCTGACTATGGCTACACCTTC; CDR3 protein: CASSGTGADYGYTF
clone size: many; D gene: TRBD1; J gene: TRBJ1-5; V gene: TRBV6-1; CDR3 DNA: TGTGCCAGCAGTGAATACGACAGGGTAGAGCAGCCCCAGCATTTT; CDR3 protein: CASSEYDRVEQPQHF